This T cell receptor beta chain came from a study of cytomegalovirus exposure and HLA in healthy donors. Overall study findings and caveats: Many donors shared some public TCRs, even though most TCR sequences were rare. Earlier analysis looked at TCR beta V segments, and most were productive about 87% or about 30% of the time. In presence/absence analyses, roughly uniform sequencing depth across donors was assumed.

Germline trimming cut 6 bases from V and 8 bases from J; bases unmatched to any gene: 6. Germline CDR1 reads PRHDT; CDR2 reads FYEKMQ (reference sequence). This CDR3 is built from 14 residues. PCR was performed using 60 Vbeta and 13 Jbeta primers. Authors' processing steps: An analysis that came later counted roughly 87 million unique TCR beta chains, 10 million to 12 million shared. The assay was immunoSEQ multiplex PCR, and TCRdb's table has in-frame clones only and misses some. V, J and clone size were drawn from that table, and D and trimming were deduced from the DNA. Among roughly 110,000 clones listed, under 80% were seen once. This clone was counted a single time. What it binds is not known.

This TCR was recovered from a woman in her thirties or forties in good health and CMV-seropositive. The material sequenced was PBMCs. The rearrangement links TRBV13 to TRBJ1-3, with 11 bases fitting TRBD1. This CDR3 is CASRGDRGRDTIYF. Written as DNA, the CDR3 is TGTGCCAGCAGGGGGGACAGGGGGAGAGACACCATATATTTT.